The next 19 T cell receptor beta chains were all read from a single sample in a study of T cells in Graves' hyperthyroidism and ophthalmopathy. RNA transcripts served as the template for amplifying TCR beta CDR3 regions. Initially, a first-round RT-PCR of the TCR CDR3 employed the HTBI primer set. TCRdb re-analysed the multiplex PCR reads in MiXCR, keeping a single row per CDR3 protein. The sample has 350,000 to 400,000 distinct CDR3 sequences; 15% are singletons. Material: blood. The receptors shown here come from a woman in her 30s with Graves' hyperthyroidism.

In its sample, this clonotype was seen a few times. The CDR3 DNA sequence: TGCAGTGCTAGTCCAAATTCGTACGGGGAGCTGTTTTTT. Translation gives CSASPNSYGELFF. The J gene is TRBJ2-2, the V gene TRBV20-1, with D hard to call. The germline V gene has CDR1 DFQATT and CDR2 SNEGSKA (reference sequence). The V end lost 3 bases, the J end lost 7 bases, and 12 bases lay between the germline ends. The CDR3 totals 13 residues.

This clonotype has only a few counts. The chain carries TRBV11-2 and TRBJ1-4; D is possibly TRBD1 (6 bases). The CDR3 loop spans 13 amino acids. The germline V gene encodes CDR1 SGHAT and CDR2 FQNNGV. V was cut by 5 bases and J by 8 bases, with 12 bases left in between. The CDR3 loop reads CASSPGGGEKLFF. As DNA, the CDR3 is TGTGCCAGCAGCCCCGGGGGCGGGGAAAAACTGTTTTTT. Filled out from reference TRBV11-2 and TRBJ1-4, the complete variable domain reads EAGVAQSPRYKIIEKRQSVAFWCNPISGHATLYWYQQILGQGPKLLIQFQNNGVVDDSQLPKDRFSAERLKGVDSTLKIQPAKLEDSAVYLCASSPGGGEKLFFGSGTQLSVL.

This clonotype was detected ten times or more. The CDR3 region is CASSGGQGRNSPLHF. In DNA, the CDR3 is TGTGCCAGCTCTGGGGGACAGGGACGTAATTCACCCCTCCACTTT. J is TRBJ1-6 and V is TRBV28, with 9 bases identical to TRBD1. Germline V lookup: CDR1 MDHEN, CDR2 SYDVKM. This CDR3 has 15 amino acids. Trimming at V came to 8 bases and at J to 6 bases, leaving 8 bases not matched to a gene.

This clonotype has at least ten counts. This chain connects TRBV12-3 or TRBV12-4 to TRBJ2-1; tentatively, D is TRBD2 (5 bases). V shed 5 bases and J shed 3 bases, with 14 bases lying between them. This CDR3 contains 15 residues. CDR3 bases: TGTGCCAGCAGTCCGGGGAGCGGTTTCTACAATGAGCAGTTCTTC. Translating gives CASSPGSGFYNEQFF.

This clonotype was counted many times. The rearrangement uses TRBV6-1 and TRBJ2-1, with no clear D. The CDR3 has 13 amino acids. Germline V lookup: CDR1 MNHNS, CDR2 SASEGT. V lost 6 bases, J lost 7 bases, and 13 bases lay in between. This CDR3 is CASSPWVGNEQFF. In DNA, the CDR3 is TGTGCCAGCAGCCCTTGGGTAGGGAATGAGCAGTTCTTC.

The chain uses TRBV30 and TRBJ2-7, with D possibly being TRBD2 (5 bases). The CDR3 extends over 12 amino acids. CDR1 is GTSNPN, CDR2 SVGIG, per germline (reference sequence). V lost 1 base, J lost 12 bases, and 16 bases lay in between. The CDR3 sequence is CAWSEAGNDAYF. In DNA, the CDR3 is TGTGCCTGGAGTGAGGCGGGTAACGATGCGTACTTC.

This clonotype has just a few counts. This chain links TRBV6-1 with TRBJ1-3; 8 bases map to TRBD1. The CDR3 covers 15 residues. V dropped 7 bases and J dropped 2; count of bases not matched to a gene: 7. Germline V gives CDR1 MNHNS, CDR2 SASEGT. The CDR3 sequence is CASTPSTGAGNTIYF. The CDR3 DNA reads as TGTGCCAGCACCCCATCGACAGGGGCTGGAAACACCATATATTTT.

DNA for the CDR3: TGTGCCAGCAGCTTAGTACAGGGAGGGGATACGCAGTATTTT. Its translation: CASSLVQGGDTQYF. The chain couples TRBV7-9 to TRBJ2-3, with a tentative D call TRBD2 (7 bases). V was cut by 1 base and J by 6 bases, with 11 bases left in between. The CDR3 sequence is 14 residues long. The germline V gene encodes CDR1 SEHNR and CDR2 FQNEAQ (reference sequence).

This clonotype was recorded many times. The V and J genes are TRBV20-1 and TRBJ2-2, with D perhaps TRBD2 (6 bases). Germline lookup yields CDR1 DFQATT and CDR2 SNEGSKA (reference sequence). Between the trimmed V and J ends, which lost 3 bases and 2 bases, there was a span of 16 bases. The CDR3 contains 16 residues. DNA of the CDR3: TGCAGTGCTAGCCCCCCCGGGACTGGAAACACCGGGGAGCTGTTTTTT. The encoded protein is CSASPPGTGNTGELFF.

J is TRBJ1-2 and V is TRBV6-1; 9 bases are a match to TRBD1. This CDR3 comprises 15 residues. CDR1 is MNHNS and CDR2 is SASEGT in the germline V gene. The J segment lost 6 bases and the V segment lost 2 bases, leaving 7 bases of the junction unmatched. The CDR3, as DNA: TGTGCCAGCAGTGAACTACAGGGGGCTCCGAATGGCTACACCTTC. It encodes CASSELQGAPNGYTF.

The chain employs TRBV20-1 and TRBJ2-1; TRBD1 aligns across 7 bases. Per the germline V gene, CDR1 is DFQATT and CDR2 is SNEGSKA (reference sequence). The junction had 8 bases not matched to a gene; V was cut back by 6 bases and J by 0 bases. The CDR3 length is 15 residues. The DNA of the CDR3 is TGCAGTGCAGGGGGACAGTTGAGCTCCTACAATGAGCAGTTCTTC. Amino acid sequence: CSAGGQLSSYNEQFF.

At least ten counts were recorded for this clonotype. The V and J genes are TRBV28 and TRBJ2-7; possibly TRBD1 for D (6 bases). V lost 8 bases to trimming and J lost 0 bases, with 17 bases between them. CDR1 and CDR2 (germline): MDHEN, SYDVKM. CDR3 size: 15 residues. The CDR3 loop reads CASGLGGDLSYEQYF. CDR3 in DNA: TGTGCCAGCGGGTTAGGGGGAGACCTCTCCTACGAGCAGTACTTC.

There are many counts of this clonotype. The rearrangement links TRBV27 to TRBJ2-1; possible D gene TRBD1, 6 bases. V was shortened by 3 bases and J by 5 bases, with 14 bases between the two germline ends. The CDR3 contains 15 residues. Looked up from germline, CDR1 is MNHEY and CDR2 is SMNVEV (reference sequence). The CDR3 spells CASSLIGGGHNEQFF. Here the CDR3 DNA reads TGTGCCAGCAGTTTGATAGGGGGTGGACACAATGAGCAGTTCTTC.

The sample holds many counts of this clonotype. The rearrangement uses TRBV3-1 and TRBJ2-7; TRBD1 matches 8 bases. From germline, CDR1 is LGHDT and CDR2 YNNKEL (reference sequence). Trimming at V came to 2 bases and at J to 12 bases, leaving 15 bases not matched to a gene. CDR3 length: 15 amino acids. The CDR3 reads CASSQRTGSYARTYF. The CDR3 DNA sequence: TGTGCCAGCAGCCAAAGGACAGGGAGCTACGCCCGGACGTACTTC.

This clonotype was counted a few times. The chain couples TRBV20-1 to TRBJ2-1; D may be TRBD2 (5 bases). The germline V and J ends were trimmed by 3 bases and 5 bases, with 14 bases remaining between them. The CDR3 covers 14 residues. Germline CDR1 reads DFQATT; CDR2 reads SNEGSKA (reference sequence). Here the CDR3 reads CSASIPGVNNEQFF. The CDR3 nucleotides are TGCAGTGCTAGCATACCCGGGGTTAACAATGAGCAGTTCTTC.

There are many counts of this clonotype. The rearrangement links TRBV5-8 to TRBJ1-4; D remains ambiguous. CDR3 size: 15 residues. Germline-derived CDR1 and CDR2 are SGHTS and YDEGEE. Trimming took off 0 bases at V and 0 bases at J, with 6 bases between the two ends. The CDR3 DNA reads as TGTGCCAGCAGCTTGGGAGGCACAACTAATGAAAAACTGTTTTTT. This encodes CASSLGGTTNEKLFF. Based on the CDR3 plus reference TRBV5-8 and TRBJ1-4, the full variable domain is EAGVTQSPTHLIKTRGQQATLRCSPISGHTSVYWYQQALGLGLQFLLWYDEGEERNRGNFPPRFSGRQFPNYSSELNVNALELEDSALYLCASSLGGTTNEKLFFGSGTQLSVL.

This clonotype was counted at least ten times. V and J are TRBV10-3 and TRBJ2-5, with D possibly TRBD2 on 5 matching bases. Trimming removed 3 bases from V and 2 bases from J, with 13 bases in between. Per the germline V gene, CDR1 is ENHRY and CDR2 is SYGVKD. The CDR3 sequence is 15 residues long. CDR3 region: CAISEDPGWQETQYF. The CDR3 coding sequence is TGTGCCATCAGTGAAGACCCGGGGTGGCAAGAGACCCAGTACTTC.

Ten or more counts support this clonotype. The rearrangement joins TRBV28 to TRBJ1-5; 7 bases line up with TRBD1. The CDR3 is made up of 17 amino acids. Per germline, CDR1 MDHEN and CDR2 SYDVKM. The trim removed 5 bases at V and 7 bases at J, leaving 17 bases unmatched. CDR3 in amino acids: CASSPTGGGGFKQPQHF. The CDR3 DNA sequence: TGTGCCAGCAGTCCTACCGGAGGGGGCGGTTTCAAGCAGCCCCAGCATTTT. Full variable domain (rest looked up from reference TRBV28 and TRBJ1-5): DVKVTQSSRYLVKRTGEKVFLECVQDMDHENMFWYRQDPGLGLRLIYFSYDVKMKEKGDIPEGYSVSREKKERFSLILESASTNQTSMYLCASSPTGGGGFKQPQHFGDGTRLSIL.

The table lists this clonotype with a few counts. The chain has TRBV6-1 and TRBJ2-1; 12 bases map to TRBD2. The CDR3 covers 14 residues. The V segment lost 6 bases and the J segment 8 bases; nucleotides outside the gene matches: 5. Germline V CDR1 and CDR2: MNHNS, SASEGT. CDR3 bases: TGTGCCAGCAGGACTAGCGGGAGTAGGGATGAGCAGTTCTTC. It specifies CASRTSGSRDEQFF.